Listed here are 10 T cell receptor beta chains from one sample, sequenced in a study of tumor and adjacent non-tumor tissue in lung cancer. The library came from three nested PCR rounds adapted from ARM-PCR protocols. In TCRdb, the multiplex PCR reads were re-called with MiXCR into one record per CDR3 protein. The data contain about 200,000 distinct CDR3 sequences, over 55% of them singletons. This sample's RNA came from whole unsorted tissue. The material sequenced was lung tumor tissue. The receptors were sampled from a man aged 60 to 69 with non-small cell lung cancer.

Remarks on this clonotype: Given a much more abundant clone one base away, this may be a read error. The V gene is TRBV4-2, the J gene TRBJ2-7; the D is unclear. CDR1 and CDR2 (germline): LGHNA, YNFKEQ. The CDR3 totals 16 residues. V dropped 0 bases and J dropped 0 bases, with 12 bases sitting between them. The CDR3 nucleotides are TGTGCCAGCAGCCAAGATCGGCAGGATCACTCCTACGAGCAGTACTTC. This encodes CASSQDRQDHSYEQYF.

As regards this clonotype: The CDR3 end shows no conserved phenylalanine or tryptophan, and so a read error is likely. V gene TRBV20-1 combines with J gene TRBJ1-4; TRBD1 aligns across 7 bases. Germline loops: CDR1 DFQATT, CDR2 SNEGSKA (reference sequence). Unmatched junction bases numbered 4, after V lost 6 bases and J lost 3 bases. This CDR3 is 13 amino acids long. The CDR3 reads CSARQGPNEKLFL. The CDR3 DNA sequence: TGCAGTGCCCGACAGGGACCTAATGAAAAACTGTTTCTT.

By proportion, this clonotype is medium-sized. The rearrangement uses TRBV6-2 or TRBV6-3 and TRBJ2-6; D perhaps matches TRBD1 (5 bases). The CDR3 length is 23 residues. V shed 4 bases and J shed 0 bases, with 31 bases lying between them. Germline V gives CDR1 MNHEY, CDR2 SVGEGT. CDR3 protein: CASSSTTARVFQNKFSGANVLTF. The CDR3 nucleotides are TGTGCCAGCAGTTCAACGACAGCCCGTGTATTTCAGAACAAATTCTCTGGGGCCAACGTCCTGACTTTC.

A few counts support this clonotype. The rearrangement links TRBV28 to TRBJ1-2; 9 nucleotides match TRBD1. The ends lost 10 bases at V and 8 bases at J; junction bases unmatched: 11. CDR3 size: 13 residues. CDR1 MDHEN and CDR2 SYDVKM come from the germline V gene. In DNA, the CDR3 is TGTGCCACCCATATGTGGACAGGGGAGGGCTACACCTTC. Translated: CATHMWTGEGYTF.

This clonotype was counted ten times or more. This chain links TRBV11-3 with TRBJ2-1, with TRBD2 matching over 8 bases. The CDR3 covers 14 residues. V dropped 5 bases and J dropped 7; count of bases not matched to a gene: 7. Germline CDR1 is SGHNT and CDR2 is YENEEA. In DNA form, the CDR3 reads TGTGCCAGCAGCCAGGGACTAGTCTTGAATGAGCAGTTCTTC. This encodes CASSQGLVLNEQFF.

This chain uses TRBV6-1 with TRBJ1-2, with D possibly TRBD1 on 6 matching bases. The CDR3 is 15 residues long. Trimming removed 3 bases from V and 8 bases from J, with 19 bases in between. Per germline, CDR1 MNHNS and CDR2 SASEGT. The chain's CDR3 is CASSEGHAYTRGYTF. In DNA form, the CDR3 reads TGTGCCAGCAGTGAGGGACACGCCTATACCCGAGGCTACACCTTC.

Only a few counts were recorded for this clonotype. This may be a read error, as it is one base from a much larger clone. This chain joins TRBV20-1 and TRBJ1-1; 8 positions agree with TRBD1. The CDR3 runs to 13 residues. The germline CDR1 and CDR2 sequences are DFQATT and SNEGSKA (reference sequence). The CDR3 DNA reads TGCAGTGCTAGAACAGGGGGTTTCTCTGAAGCTTTATTT. Translated, it gives CSARTGGFSEALF.

This clonotype is a singleton in its sample. A junction boundary mismatches the germline segment, possibly from a read error. This chain links TRBV20-1 with TRBJ2-7; D remains unclear. Germline V gene data show CDR1 as DFQATT and CDR2 as SNEGSKA (reference sequence). The CDR3 is made up of 13 amino acids. The CDR3 region is CSAYADSSYEKYF. In DNA, the CDR3 is TGCAGTGCGTACGCAGATAGCTCCTACGAGAAGTACTTC.

In its sample, this clonotype was seen a few times. This chain links TRBV12-3 or TRBV12-4 with TRBJ1-2; possibly TRBD1 for D (5 bases). With 6 bases removed from V and 5 bases from J, the gap between germline ends came to 16 bases. The CDR3 loop spans 14 amino acids. The CDR3 DNA sequence: TGTGCCAGCAGGAAGGGACGGAATTCATATGGCTACACCTTC. Its protein product is CASRKGRNSYGYTF.

CDR3 in DNA: TGTGCCAGCAGCAAATGCGAGACAGGGTTGACTAGCGGGAGGGCTGAGCAGTTCTTC. It codes for CASSKCETGLTSGRAEQFF. The V and J genes are TRBV21-1 and TRBJ2-1; TRBD2 reflects the table's D call only, with no check against the DNA. TRBV21-1 has pseudogene status. This CDR3 has 19 residues.